This note documents a single TCR beta chain sequence. There are many counts of this clonotype. No cognate antigen has been identified for it. Nothing much larger sits one base from this clone, and base qualities are not available. Receptors were amplified or captured by PCR. Instead of multiplex PCR, a modified RACE PCR protocol was used to amplify TCR alpha and beta chains from RNA. Libraries were sequenced on an Illumina MiSeq, and raw reads were demultiplexed according to sample-specific barcode combinations. Processing in the source paper ran as follows. TCR clonotypes were identified from the sequencing reads using MiXCR software. The raw public data were reprocessed by TCRdb itself: fastp quality trimming at Q25, MiXCR clonotype calling, in-frame beta chains only. Each CDR3 protein gets just one entry, which takes the most common genes and DNA from the rows behind it. TCRdb assigned the V and J calls; the authors' analysis was not used. This sample comprises 1,500 to 1,800 distinct CDR3 sequences, roughly 7.1% of them detected only once. Around half of the sample comes from the top ten.

The germline V and J ends show losses of 4 bases and 5 bases respectively, and no gene match explains 6 bases of the junction. Via the germline V gene, CDR1 is MDHEN and CDR2 SYDVKM. CDR3 length: 15 amino acids, cysteine to phenylalanine. This entry keeps only the CDR3 DNA: 45 bases, framed from base 1. This sample is drawn from a study of T cells in AML relapse after transplant (dated by TCRdb to between 2019 and 2020). Study-level background: The remission controls were clinically matched patients who stayed in long-term complete remission and had follow-up of more than 3 years. Remission samples were bone marrow collected about 1 year after HSCT from patients who maintained complete remission. In patients given allogeneic HSCT for myeloid malignancy, this retrospective study looked at bone marrow T cells, examining both their TCR repertoires and their inhibitory receptor expression.

Results and caveats for the whole study, not just this receptor: TCR repertoire comparisons rested on very few samples, with only three individuals per group for unsorted bone marrow.

The sequence derives from a human donor who had a stem cell transplant for acute myeloid leukemia. Following a transplant, some T lymphocytes may have been derived from the graft donor. The material sequenced was bone marrow, either the whole sample or a sorted T cell fraction (not recorded which), taken in complete remission. Here the chain combines TRBV28 and TRBJ2-5, with 11 bases matching TRBD2. The DNA reads TGTGCCAGCAGTTCCCGACTAGCGGGACTGGAGACCCAGTACTTC. Its amino acids are CASSSRLAGLETQYF.